The T cell receptor beta chain under discussion was sequenced for a study of T cell responses to AZD1222 COVID-19 vaccine. Overall study findings and caveats: Just a handful of people given AZD1222 tested seropositive at baseline.

The table came from immunoSEQ multiplex PCR; TCRdb's copy has only in-frame clones and leaves some out. The sample holds some 130,000 clones, more than 85% seen once. Worth noting for this clone: Antigen specificity is unknown.

Trimming cost V 1 base and J 0 bases, with 6 bases left between them. The germline V gene has CDR1 KGHSH and CDR2 LQKENI. This CDR3 has 14 amino acids. This sample comprised peripheral blood, obtained on day 0 of AZD1222 vaccination. The chain joins TRBV18 to TRBJ1-1; no clear D gene. The sequence came from an adult in good health. The CDR3 DNA is TGTGCCAGCTCACCACACCAGCTGAACACTGAAGCTTTCTTT. This encodes CASSPHQLNTEAFF.